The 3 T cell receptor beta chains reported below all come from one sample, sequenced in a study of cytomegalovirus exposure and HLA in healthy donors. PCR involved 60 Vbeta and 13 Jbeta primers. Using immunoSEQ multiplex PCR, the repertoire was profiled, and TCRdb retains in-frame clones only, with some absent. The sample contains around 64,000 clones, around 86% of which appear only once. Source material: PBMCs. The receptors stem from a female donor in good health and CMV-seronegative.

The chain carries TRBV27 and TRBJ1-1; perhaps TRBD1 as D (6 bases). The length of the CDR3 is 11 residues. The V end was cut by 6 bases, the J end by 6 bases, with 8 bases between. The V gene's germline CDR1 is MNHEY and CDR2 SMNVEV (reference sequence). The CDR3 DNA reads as TGTGCCAGCAGGTACAGGGCTGAAGCTTTCTTT. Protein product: CASRYRAEAFF.

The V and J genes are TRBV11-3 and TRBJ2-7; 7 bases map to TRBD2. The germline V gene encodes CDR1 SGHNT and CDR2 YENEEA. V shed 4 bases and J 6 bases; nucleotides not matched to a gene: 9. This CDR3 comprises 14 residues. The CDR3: CASSSTSQGSEQYF. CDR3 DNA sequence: TGTGCCAGCAGCTCGACTAGCCAGGGCTCCGAGCAGTACTTC.

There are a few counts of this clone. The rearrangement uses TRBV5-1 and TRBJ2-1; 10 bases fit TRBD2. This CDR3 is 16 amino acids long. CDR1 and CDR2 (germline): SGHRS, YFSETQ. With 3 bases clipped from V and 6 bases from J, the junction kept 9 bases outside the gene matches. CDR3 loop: CASSWTSGLLSNEQFF. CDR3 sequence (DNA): TGCGCCAGCAGCTGGACTAGCGGACTCCTCAGCAATGAGCAGTTCTTC.